This T cell receptor (beta chain) comes out of a study of cytomegalovirus exposure and HLA in healthy donors. At the level of the study: The Caucasian-associated ancestry cluster held roughly 81% of around 380 genotyped donors.

This clone turned up a few times. PCR was performed using 60 Vbeta and 13 Jbeta primers. The protocol was immunoSEQ multiplex PCR, while the TCRdb copy is restricted to in-frame clones and leaves out a portion. The sample contains approximately 100,000 clones, roughly 88% of which appear only once. Germline lookup yields CDR1 LGHNA and CDR2 YSLEER. Deletions cut 3 bases from V and 0 bases from J, with 9 bases between. This CDR3 is built from 15 residues. The sample comprised PBMCs. The rearrangement joins TRBV4-3 to TRBJ1-3, with D perhaps matching TRBD1 (5 bases). The sequence was obtained from a woman between 18 and 30 years old in good health and CMV-seronegative. This CDR3 reads CASSQQGTSGNTIYF. In DNA form, the CDR3 reads TGCGCCAGCAGCCAGCAGGGTACCTCTGGAAACACCATATATTTT.